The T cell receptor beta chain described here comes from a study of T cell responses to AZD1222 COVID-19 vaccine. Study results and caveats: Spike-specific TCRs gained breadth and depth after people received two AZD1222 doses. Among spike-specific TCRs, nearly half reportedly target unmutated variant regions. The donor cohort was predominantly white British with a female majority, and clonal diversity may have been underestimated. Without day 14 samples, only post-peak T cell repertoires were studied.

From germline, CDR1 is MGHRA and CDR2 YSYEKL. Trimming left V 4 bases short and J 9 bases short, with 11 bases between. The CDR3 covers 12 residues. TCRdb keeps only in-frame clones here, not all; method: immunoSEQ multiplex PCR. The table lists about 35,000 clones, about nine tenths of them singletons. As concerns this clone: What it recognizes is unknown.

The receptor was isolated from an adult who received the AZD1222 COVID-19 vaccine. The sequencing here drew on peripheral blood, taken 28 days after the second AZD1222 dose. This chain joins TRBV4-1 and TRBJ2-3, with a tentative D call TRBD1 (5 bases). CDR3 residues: CASSPSQGTQYF. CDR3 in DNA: TGCGCCAGCAGCCCCTCGCAGGGCACGCAGTATTTT.